The present entry profiles one T cell receptor (beta chain) with its context. As yet, its antigen is unknown. This sample is part of a study of cytomegalovirus exposure and HLA in healthy donors. Method: immunoSEQ multiplex PCR; TCRdb's copy keeps in-frame clones and lacks some. Among approximately 120,000 clones listed, nearly 90% were seen once. Germline V gene lookup returns CDR1 SGHRS and CDR2 YFSETQ. The CDR3 length is 14 residues. Trimming shortened V by 7 bases and J by 7 bases, and 18 bases separated the two germline ends. General study results and limits: Approximately 160 TCR beta chains were listed as cytomegalovirus-associated.

The material sequenced was PBMCs. This sequence was found in a woman between 18 and 29 years old in good health and CMV-seronegative. The chain links TRBV5-1 to TRBJ2-1; unclear D gene. The CDR3, as DNA: TGCGCCAGCTACCCCGGTCTTCGTACTAATGAGCAGTTCTTC. As protein: CASYPGLRTNEQFF.